This TCR beta chain was captured in a study of Graves' ophthalmopathy and Graves' hyperthyroidism. Beta-chain TCR CDR3 regions were amplified from RNA transcripts. Following a first-round RT-PCR that used HTBI primers, a second-round multiplex PCR was carried out. Each CDR3 protein is one row after TCRdb ran MiXCR on the multiplex PCR reads. Here the sample spans 170,000 or so distinct CDR3 sequences, around 40% being singletons. Study outcomes and limitations: The majority of expanded thyroid clonotypes above 0.001 frequency also occurred in blood. Progression of ophthalmopathy was predicted by the model with 60% to 71% sensitivity and approximately 72% specificity.

Comments on this clonotype: Its target is not known.

Germline assignment: CDR1 MNHEY and CDR2 SVGAGI. V was shortened by 4 bases and J by 11 bases, with 14 bases between the two germline ends. The CDR3 is 12 amino acids. Moderate-to-severe activity, CAS ≥3, NOSPECS ≥4 and a duration under 3 months were seen in donors with ophthalmopathy. PBMCs were obtained from approximately 10 ml of fresh peripheral blood. The sequence was collected from a man aged 25-45 years with Graves' ophthalmopathy. The specimen sequenced was peripheral blood. The V gene is TRBV6-5, the J gene TRBJ1-1; no clear D gene. The CDR3 loop reads CASSFLTGTAFF. CDR3 in DNA: TGTGCCAGCAGTTTCCTAACGGGTACGGCTTTCTTT.